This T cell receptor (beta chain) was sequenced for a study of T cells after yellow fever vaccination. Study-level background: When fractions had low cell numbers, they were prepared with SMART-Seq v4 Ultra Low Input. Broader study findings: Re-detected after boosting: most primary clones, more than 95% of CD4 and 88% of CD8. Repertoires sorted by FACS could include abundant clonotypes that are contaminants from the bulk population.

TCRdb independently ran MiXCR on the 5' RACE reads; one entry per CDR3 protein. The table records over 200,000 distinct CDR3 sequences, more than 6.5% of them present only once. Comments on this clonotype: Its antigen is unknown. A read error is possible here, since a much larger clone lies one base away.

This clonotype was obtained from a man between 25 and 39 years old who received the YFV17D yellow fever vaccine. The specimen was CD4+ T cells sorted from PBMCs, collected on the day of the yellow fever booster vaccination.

CDR3 sequence (DNA): TGCACCAGCAGTCAGAAACAAGAGACCCAGTACTTC. Protein sequence: CTSSQKQETQYF. This chain links TRBV23-1 with TRBJ2-5; D ambiguous. TRBV23-1 is an ORF for which the function is uncertain. The length of the CDR3 is 12 residues.